The entry that follows covers one TCR beta chain sequence. This record belongs to a study of blood T cell repertoires in COVID-19. The repertoire was sequenced with immunoSEQ multiplex PCR; TCRdb's copy has only in-frame clones and lacks some. The table records hundreds of thousands of clones, about 92% of them present only once. The CDR3 loop spans 16 amino acids. Looked up from germline, CDR1 is SGHTA and CDR2 is FQGNSA. Trimming pared 1 base from V and 2 bases from J, leaving 14 bases between. This clonotype originated in a man aged 60 to 69 who had recovered from COVID-19. The sequencing sample was made of PBMCs or T cells enriched from blood (not recorded which). This chain uses TRBV7-2 with TRBJ2-5; D gene ambiguous. The CDR3 DNA reads TGTGCCAGCAGCTTAGGCAGTGTCCCTCCTCAAGAGACCCAGTACTTC. Its translation: CASSLGSVPPQETQYF.